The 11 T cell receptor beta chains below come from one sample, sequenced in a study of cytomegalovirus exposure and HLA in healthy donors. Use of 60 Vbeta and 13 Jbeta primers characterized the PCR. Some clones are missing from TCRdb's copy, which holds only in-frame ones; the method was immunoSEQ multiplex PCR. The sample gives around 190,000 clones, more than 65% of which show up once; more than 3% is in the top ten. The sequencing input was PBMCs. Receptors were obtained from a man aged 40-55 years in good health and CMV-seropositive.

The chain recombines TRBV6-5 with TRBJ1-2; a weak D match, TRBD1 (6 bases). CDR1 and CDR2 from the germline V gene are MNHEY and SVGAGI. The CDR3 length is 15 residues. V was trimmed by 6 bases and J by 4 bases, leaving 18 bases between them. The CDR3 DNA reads TGTGCCAGCAGCCCAGACACAGGGTTTGGCTATGGCTACACCTTC. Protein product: CASSPDTGFGYGYTF.

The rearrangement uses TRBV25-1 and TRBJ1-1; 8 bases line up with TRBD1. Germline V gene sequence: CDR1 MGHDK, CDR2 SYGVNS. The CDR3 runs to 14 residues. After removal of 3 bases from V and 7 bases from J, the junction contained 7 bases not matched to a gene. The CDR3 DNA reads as TGTGCCAGCAGTGATAGCCGGGACAGGAATGAAGCTTTCTTT. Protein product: CASSDSRDRNEAFF. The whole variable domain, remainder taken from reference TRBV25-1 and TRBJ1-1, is EADIYQTPRYLVIGTGKKITLECSQTMGHDKMYWYQQDPGMELHLIHYSYGVNSTEKGDLSSESTVSRIRTEHFPLTLESARPSHTSQYLCASSDSRDRNEAFFGQGTRLTVV.

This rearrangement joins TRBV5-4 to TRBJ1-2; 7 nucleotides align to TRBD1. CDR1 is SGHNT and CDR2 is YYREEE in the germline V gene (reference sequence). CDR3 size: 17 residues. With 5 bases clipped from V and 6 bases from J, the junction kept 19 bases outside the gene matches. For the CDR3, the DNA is TGTGCCAGCAGTCCAGCAGGGGGGCAAGGTCTTTTTGATGGCTACACCTTC. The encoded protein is CASSPAGGQGLFDGYTF.

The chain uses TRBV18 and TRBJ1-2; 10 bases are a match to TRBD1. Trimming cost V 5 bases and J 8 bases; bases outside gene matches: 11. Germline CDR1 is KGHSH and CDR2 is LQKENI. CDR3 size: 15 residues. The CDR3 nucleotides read TGTGCCAGCTCAACCCTCGACAGGGGGCTGTACGGCTACACCTTC. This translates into CASSTLDRGLYGYTF.

CDR3 residues: CASSQDGGTNAYEQYF. Here the CDR3 DNA reads TGCGCCAGCAGCCAAGATGGGGGGACCAATGCCTACGAGCAGTACTTC. V gene TRBV4-3 combines with J gene TRBJ2-7; D is perhaps TRBD2 (6 bases). This CDR3 comprises 16 residues. Germline V gene sequence: CDR1 LGHNA, CDR2 YSLEER. Trimming cost V 0 bases and J 2 bases, with 14 bases left between them.

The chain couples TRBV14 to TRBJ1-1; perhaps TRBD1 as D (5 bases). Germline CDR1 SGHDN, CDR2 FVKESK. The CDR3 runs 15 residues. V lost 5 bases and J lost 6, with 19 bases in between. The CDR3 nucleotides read TGTGCCAGCAGCAAAAGAGGCCAGGGAGGCTCTGAAGCTTTCTTT. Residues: CASSKRGQGGSEAFF.

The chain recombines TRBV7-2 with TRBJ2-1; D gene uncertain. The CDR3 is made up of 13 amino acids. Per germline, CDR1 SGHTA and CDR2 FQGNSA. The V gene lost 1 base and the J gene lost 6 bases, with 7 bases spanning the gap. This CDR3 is CASSLEQPNEQFF. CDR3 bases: TGTGCCAGCAGCTTAGAACAGCCCAATGAGCAGTTCTTC.

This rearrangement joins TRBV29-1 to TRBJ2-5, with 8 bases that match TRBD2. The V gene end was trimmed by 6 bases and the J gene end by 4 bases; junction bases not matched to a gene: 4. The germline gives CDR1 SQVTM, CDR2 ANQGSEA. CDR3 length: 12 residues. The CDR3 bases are TGCAGCGTCCTTCGGGGGGGAGAGACCCAGTACTTC. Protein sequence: CSVLRGGETQYF.

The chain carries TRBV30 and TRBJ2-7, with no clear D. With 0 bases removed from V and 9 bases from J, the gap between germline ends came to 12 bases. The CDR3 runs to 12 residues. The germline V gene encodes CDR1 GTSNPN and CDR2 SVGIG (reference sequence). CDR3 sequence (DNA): TGTGCCTGGAGTGTACAGACCCCTGTGCAGTACTTC. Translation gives CAWSVQTPVQYF.

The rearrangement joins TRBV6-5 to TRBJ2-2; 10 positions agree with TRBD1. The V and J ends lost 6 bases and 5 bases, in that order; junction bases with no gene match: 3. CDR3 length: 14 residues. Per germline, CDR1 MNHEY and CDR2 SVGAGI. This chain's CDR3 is CASRGQGSTGELFF. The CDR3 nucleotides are TGTGCCAGCAGGGGACAGGGGTCGACCGGGGAGCTGTTTTTT.

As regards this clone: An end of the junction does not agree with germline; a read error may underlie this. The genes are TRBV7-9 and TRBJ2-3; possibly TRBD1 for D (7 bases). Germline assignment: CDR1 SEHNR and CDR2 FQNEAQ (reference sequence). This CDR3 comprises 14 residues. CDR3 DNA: TGTTCCAGCAGGGGGGACAGTTTCACAGATACGCAGTATTTT. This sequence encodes CSSRGDSFTDTQYF.